The clone carrying this T cell receptor (beta chain) has only one observation. This record comes from a study of blood T cell repertoires in COVID-19. Study-level background: Sources were T cells, B-cell-depleted T cells, or PBMCs; the material itself was cDNA or gDNA.

Authors' processing steps: Nucleated cell number was recorded as an estimate derived from reference gene primer amplification. Sequencing used immunoSEQ multiplex PCR; TCRdb keeps in-frame clones, though not all of them. That table gives V, J and clone size, and the DNA gave D and trimming. The sample has fewer than 500,000 clones; roughly 90% are singletons. The CDR3 runs to 13 residues. With V trimmed by 4 bases and J by 4 bases, 3 bases remained unmatched. This receptor was taken from a man aged 18 to 29 with COVID-19, enrolled during active disease. The V and J genes are TRBV12-3 or TRBV12-4 and TRBJ1-2; 7 bases align to TRBD1. Material for sequencing was peripheral blood. This CDR3 is CASSSGGFYGYTF. The DNA of the CDR3 is TGTGCCAGCAGTTCAGGGGGATTCTATGGCTACACCTTC.